Listed here are 2 T cell receptor beta chains from one sample, sequenced in a study of blood T cells in healthy people across ages. Primed by a sample-barcoded 5' primer and a J-beta primer mix, a second PCR proceeded for roughly 7 to 11 cycles. TCRdb independently ran MiXCR on the 5' RACE reads; one entry per CDR3 protein. This sample yields just over 800,000 distinct CDR3 sequences, of which under 80% are seen a single time; about 30% belongs to the top ten. The sequenced sample was blood. These receptors came from a man in his thirties or forties in good health.

The chain uses TRBV4-2 and TRBJ1-5; tentative D call: TRBD1 (5 bases). Germline values: CDR1 LGHNA, CDR2 YNFKEQ. The V end was cut by 0 bases, the J end by 4 bases, with 13 bases between. The CDR3 has 16 amino acids. This CDR3 is CASSQEWGGSNQPQHF. CDR3 DNA sequence: TGTGCCAGCAGCCAAGAGTGGGGCGGATCTAATCAGCCCCAGCATTTT.

The chain joins TRBV30 to TRBJ1-4; tentatively, D is TRBD1 (5 bases). V was cut by 0 bases and J by 4 bases, with 12 bases left in between. Germline CDR1 and CDR2: GTSNPN and SVGIG (reference sequence). The CDR3 is 15 residues long. CDR3 nucleotides: TGTGCCTGGAGTGTAGGCGGCAGGGATAATGAAAAACTGTTTTTT. This codes for CAWSVGGRDNEKLFF.